A single sample is the source of the 17 T cell receptor beta chains below, sequenced in a study of neoadjuvant anti-PD-1 for oral cavity cancer. Data came from immunoSEQ multiplex PCR; TCRdb stores just in-frame clones and leaves some out. The sample contains 60,000 to 75,000 clones, around 83% of which appear only once. The sequenced sample was PBMCs, obtained before nivolumab (anti-PD-1) treatment. These receptors all come from a person between 40 and 85 years old with oral cavity squamous cell carcinoma.

This clone was counted only a few times. The chain recombines TRBV30 with TRBJ1-1; TRBD1 aligns across 7 bases. Germline V gives CDR1 GTSNPN, CDR2 SVGIG (reference sequence). CDR3 length: 15 amino acids. With 3 bases clipped from V and 1 base from J, the junction kept 8 bases outside the gene matches. The CDR3, as DNA: TGTGCCTGGAGCGTATCGGACAGGAGGAACACTGAAGCTTTCTTT. It yields the protein CAWSVSDRRNTEAFF.

This chain joins TRBV6-5 and TRBJ1-2; D possibly corresponds to TRBD1 (6 bases). This CDR3 has 13 residues. V was clipped by 8 bases and J by 13 bases, with 23 bases between them. Germline values: CDR1 MNHEY, CDR2 SVGAGI. CDR3 amino acids: CASGLFGGPVFTF. DNA for the CDR3: TGTGCCAGCGGACTATTTGGGGGGCCGGTTTTCACCTTC.

The chain employs TRBV4-2 and TRBJ1-2, with 10 bases fitting TRBD1. V dropped 0 bases and J dropped 8; count of bases not matched to a gene: 6. Germline CDR1 reads LGHNA; CDR2 reads YNFKEQ. The CDR3 loop spans 15 amino acids. CDR3 in amino acids: CASSQDRQGAGGYTF. The CDR3 nucleotides read TGTGCCAGCAGCCAAGATAGACAGGGGGCTGGGGGCTACACCTTC.

The genes are TRBV4-2 and TRBJ2-5; TRBD2 agrees at 10 bases. This CDR3 is 15 amino acids long. The V gene's germline CDR1 is LGHNA and CDR2 YNFKEQ. The trim removed 2 bases at V and 5 bases at J, leaving 5 bases unmatched. CDR3 protein: CASSQLAGVGETQYF. The CDR3 nucleotides are TGTGCCAGCAGCCAACTAGCGGGGGTCGGGGAGACCCAGTACTTC.

The CDR3 is CASSPSGGAMNTGELFF. The CDR3 bases are TGTGCCAGCAGTCCCTCGGGAGGAGCCATGAACACCGGGGAGCTGTTTTTT. This chain links TRBV27 with TRBJ2-2; 7 nucleotides line up with TRBD2. Germline V CDR1 and CDR2: MNHEY, SMNVEV (reference sequence). Trimming took 5 bases from V and 1 from J; bases not matched to a gene: 10. The CDR3 length is 17 residues.

This chain links TRBV19 with TRBJ2-1; TRBD2 agrees at 10 bases. Germline V CDR1 and CDR2: LNHDA, SQIVND (reference sequence). This CDR3 is built from 15 residues. V dropped 4 bases and J dropped 7; count of bases not matched to a gene: 7. The CDR3 nucleotides are TGTGCCAGTAGTAAAAGCGGGAGGGTGGGAAATGAGCAGTTCTTC. It is translated as CASSKSGRVGNEQFF.

The J gene is TRBJ1-1, the V gene TRBV5-1; 10 positions match TRBD1. CDR3 size: 15 residues. The V segment lost 4 bases and the J segment 2 bases; nucleotides outside the gene matches: 5. Germline assignment: CDR1 SGHRS and CDR2 YFSETQ. The CDR3 spells CASSLGTGVNTEAFF. In DNA form, the CDR3 reads TGCGCCAGCAGCCTGGGGACAGGGGTTAACACTGAAGCTTTCTTT.

This sequence joins TRBV9 and TRBJ1-2; no clear D. From germline, CDR1 is SGDLS and CDR2 YYNGEE. Trimming left V 0 bases short and J 8 bases short, with 11 bases between. CDR3 length: 13 residues. In DNA form, the CDR3 reads TGTGCCAGCAGCGTAGAGGAGTCTGGGGGCTACACCTTC. It is translated as CASSVEESGGYTF.

The rearrangement uses TRBV2 and TRBJ2-7, with TRBD2 identical over 10 bases. J gave up 5 bases and V 6 bases, and 7 bases lay outside the gene matches. Germline-derived CDR1 and CDR2 are SNHLY and FYNNEI. This CDR3 has 14 residues. CDR3 sequence: CASSSLAGDHEQYF. Written as DNA, the CDR3 is TGTGCCAGCAGCTCGCTAGCGGGAGACCACGAGCAGTACTTC.

The chain uses TRBV5-1 and TRBJ2-1, with 7 nucleotides matching TRBD1. Trimming took 3 bases from V and 0 from J; bases not matched to a gene: 3. Germline loops: CDR1 SGHRS, CDR2 YFSETQ. The CDR3 has 15 amino acids. The CDR3 is CASSWAGGSYNEQFF. The CDR3 nucleotides read TGCGCCAGCAGCTGGGCAGGGGGCTCCTACAATGAGCAGTTCTTC.

The chain uses TRBV28 and TRBJ2-6; a weak D match, TRBD2 (6 bases). V lost 5 bases and J 0 bases, leaving 14 bases between the germline ends. This CDR3 is built from 17 residues. Germline-derived CDR1 and CDR2 are MDHEN and SYDVKM. The CDR3 protein is CASSPTAGPSGANVLTF. The DNA for the CDR3 is TGTGCCAGCAGTCCCACGGCGGGGCCCTCTGGGGCCAACGTCCTGACTTTC.

The rearrangement links TRBV14 to TRBJ1-1; D is ambiguous. The ends were cut back, 4 bases at V and 1 base at J, with 10 bases in the middle. The CDR3 runs 14 residues. Germline loops: CDR1 SGHDN, CDR2 FVKESK. The DNA for the CDR3 is TGTGCCAGCAGCCTTACCCGAGGGAACACTGAAGCTTTCTTT. Amino acids: CASSLTRGNTEAFF.

The rearrangement uses TRBV5-1 and TRBJ1-6, with D possibly matching TRBD1 (5 bases). Germline V gene lookup returns CDR1 SGHRS and CDR2 YFSETQ. The CDR3 extends over 14 amino acids. V dropped 4 bases and J dropped 10 bases, with 15 bases sitting between them. DNA for the CDR3: TGCGCCAGCAGCGAAGGACAAAGAAGGTCACCCCTCCACTTT. It encodes CASSEGQRRSPLHF.

The V gene is TRBV29-1, the J gene TRBJ1-2, with TRBD1 identical over 7 bases. Germline loops: CDR1 SQVTM, CDR2 ANQGSEA. J gave up 7 bases and V 7 bases, and 15 bases lay outside the gene matches. The CDR3 covers 14 residues. The CDR3 sequence is CSATLGGTGVGYTF. DNA of the CDR3: TGCAGCGCGACCCTCGGGGGAACAGGGGTTGGCTACACCTTC.

This chain joins TRBV6-6 and TRBJ2-7; TRBD1 matches at 7 bases. After removal of 6 bases from V and 1 base from J, the junction contained 3 bases not matched to a gene. The germline V gene encodes CDR1 MNHNY and CDR2 SVGAGI (reference sequence). The CDR3 sequence is 13 residues long. The CDR3 spells CASSPGQSYEQYF. The CDR3 DNA is TGTGCCAGCAGCCCGGGACAGTCCTACGAGCAGTACTTC.

The chain has TRBV5-1 and TRBJ2-1; D may be TRBD1 (6 bases). The CDR3 runs to 15 residues. In germline, CDR1 is SGHRS, CDR2 YFSETQ. V gave up 2 bases and J gave up 1 base, with 10 bases separating them. The CDR3 nucleotides read TGCGCCAGCAGCTTAGGGACACCTTCCTACAATGAGCAGTTCTTC. Its protein product is CASSLGTPSYNEQFF.

The chain has TRBV5-1 and TRBJ2-7; the match to TRBD2 covers 8 bases. In germline, CDR1 is SGHRS, CDR2 YFSETQ. This CDR3 is built from 16 residues. With 0 bases clipped from V and 7 bases from J, the junction kept 12 bases outside the gene matches. The CDR3 DNA reads as TGCGCCAGCAGCTTGGCCGGCAGCGGGGGTGCCTGGGAGCAGTACTTC. This gives the protein CASSLAGSGGAWEQYF.